This is a list of T cell receptor beta chains from one sample in a study of blood T cell repertoires in COVID-19. Libraries were prepared by immunoSEQ multiplex PCR; TCRdb keeps only in-frame clonotypes and omits some of them. The data contain roughly 130,000 clones, less than 90% of them seen just once; the ten biggest clones take up 9.5% to 15%. Sequences were obtained from peripheral blood. The receptors here all came from a woman between 25 and 40 years old who had recovered from COVID-19. Each CDR3 is given with its conserved first and last residue. A D gene is named only where the DNA matches it firmly. Clone sizes are given selectively: once, few, many, or a class where the clone is expanded.

v_call	d_call	j_call	clone_size	cdr3_aa	cdr3_nt
TRBV27	TRBD1	TRBJ1-2	.	CASSLSGTGYGYTF	TGTGCCAGCAGTTTATCCGGGACAGGGTATGGCTACACCTTC
TRBV30	TRBD1	TRBJ2-7	.	CASAGGTGGEFSFYEQYF	TGTGCGTCGGCAGGAGGGACAGGGGGCGAGTTTAGTTTCTACGAGCAGTACTTC
TRBV6-5	TRBD1	TRBJ1-2	.	CASSTRTGDGYTF	TGTGCCAGCAGTACCCGGACAGGGGATGGCTACACCTTC
TRBV4-2	TRBD2	TRBJ2-2	.	CASSPVLAGGDTGELFF	TGTGCCAGCAGCCCGGTCTTAGCGGGGGGAGACACCGGGGAGCTGTTTTTT
TRBV7-2	TRBD2	TRBJ2-7	.	CASSLAGTTSYEQYF	TGTGCCAGCAGCTTAGCCGGGACTACCTCCTACGAGCAGTACTTC
TRBV7-2	TRBD1	TRBJ1-1	.	CASSLELTGGDTEAFF	TGTGCCAGCAGCTTAGAGTTAACAGGGGGCGACACTGAAGCTTTCTTT
TRBV2	.	TRBJ2-7	many	CASSGQFYEQYF	TGTGCCAGCAGCGGACAGTTCTACGAGCAGTACTTC
TRBV6-2/TRBV6-3	.	TRBJ2-3	.	CASSPGPIFLTDTQYF	TGTGCCAGCAGTCCCGGTCCCATTTTCCTCACAGATACGCAGTATTTT
TRBV11-2	.	TRBJ2-1	.	CAVTSSNEQFF	TGTGCCGTCACTAGTTCGAATGAGCAGTTCTTC
TRBV5-4	.	TRBJ1-1	.	CASSFQQGRTEAFF	TGTGCCAGCAGCTTTCAACAGGGTCGCACTGAAGCTTTCTTT
TRBV29-1	TRBD1	TRBJ1-4	.	CSVATGGFEKLFF	TGCAGCGTTGCGACAGGGGGTTTTGAAAAACTGTTTTTT
TRBV27	.	TRBJ2-7	.	CASSLGGLREQYF	TGTGCCAGCAGTTTGGGGGGTCTGCGCGAGCAGTACTTC
TRBV5-4	TRBD1	TRBJ2-7	.	CASSPGQGASYEQYF	TGTGCCAGCAGTCCTGGACAGGGGGCCTCCTACGAGCAGTACTTC
TRBV5-5	.	TRBJ1-5	.	CASSLAMGGQPQHF	TGTGCCAGCAGCTTGGCCATGGGGGGTCAGCCCCAGCATTTT
TRBV6-2/TRBV6-3	.	TRBJ2-7	few	CASSQQPGLSYEQYF	TGTGCCAGCAGCCAACAACCAGGGCTATCCTACGAGCAGTACTTC
TRBV6-5	TRBD2	TRBJ2-7	.	CASSLAGQYEQYF	TGTGCCAGCAGTCTAGCGGGCCAGTACGAGCAGTACTTC
TRBV4-1	TRBD1	TRBJ2-2	few	CASSQPKTGGSTGELFF	TGCGCCAGCAGCCAGCCGAAGACAGGGGGCAGCACCGGGGAGCTGTTTTTT
TRBV21-1	.	TRBJ1-2	.	CASSNIGDRGSASTYGYTF	TGTGCCAGCAGCAACATAGGGGACAGGGGCTCCGCCTCGACTTATGGCTACACCTTC
TRBV6-5	.	TRBJ2-7	.	CASSYSIGRGPYEQYF	TGTGCCAGCAGTTACTCGATTGGCAGGGGTCCCTACGAGCAGTACTTC
TRBV11-2	TRBD2	TRBJ2-3	.	CASSTRGGNTDTQYF	TGTGCCAGCTCGACCCGGGGGGGAAACACAGATACGCAGTATTTT
TRBV5-6	.	TRBJ2-7	few	CASSFHTEQYF	TGTGCCAGCAGCTTCCACACGGAGCAGTACTTC
TRBV28	.	TRBJ2-3	.	CASSSYPDTPDTQYF	TGTGCCAGCAGTTCCTACCCGGACACGCCAGATACGCAGTATTTT
TRBV27	TRBD1	TRBJ2-1	.	CASSLRSGTGLNEQFF	TGTGCCAGCAGTTTAAGGTCCGGGACAGGGCTCAATGAGCAGTTCTTC
TRBV4-1	TRBD2	TRBJ2-5	.	CASSHPGGLAGGEETQYF	TGCGCCAGCAGCCACCCCGGGGGACTAGCGGGAGGTGAAGAGACCCAGTACTTC
TRBV29-1	.	TRBJ1-1	.	CSVVLRLNTEAFF	TGCAGCGTTGTGCTCAGGCTGAACACTGAAGCTTTCTTT
TRBV6-5	.	TRBJ1-5	.	CASTLGGYQPQHF	TGTGCCAGCACCCTGGGGGGTTATCAGCCCCAGCATTTT
TRBV27	TRBD2	TRBJ2-2	.	CASSPTSGGYTGELFF	TGTGCCAGCAGTCCCACTAGCGGGGGGTACACCGGGGAGCTGTTTTTT
TRBV5-1	TRBD1	TRBJ1-2	.	CASSLARTGGNYGYTF	TGCGCCAGCAGCTTGGCCCGGACAGGGGGTAACTATGGCTACACCTTC
TRBV7-8	TRBD1	TRBJ1-2	once	CASGSAAGTANYGYTF	TGTGCCAGCGGCTCCGCCGCGGGGACAGCTAACTATGGCTACACCTTC
TRBV13	.	TRBJ1-5	.	CASSLPFQTLSNQPQHF	TGTGCCAGCAGCTTACCGTTTCAGACTTTAAGCAATCAGCCCCAGCATTTT
TRBV9	.	TRBJ2-7	.	CASSVDGGSYEQYF	TGTGCCAGCAGCGTAGACGGGGGCTCCTACGAGCAGTACTTC
TRBV4-1	TRBD1	TRBJ1-2	.	CASSQAVRGPRGYTF	TGCGCCAGCAGCCAAGCCGTCAGGGGGCCGCGGGGCTACACCTTC
TRBV2	TRBD1	TRBJ2-1	.	CASRGQASEQFF	TGTGCCAGCAGGGGACAGGCGTCTGAGCAGTTCTTC
TRBV10-3	.	TRBJ1-2	.	CAISENQNNYGYTF	TGTGCCATCAGTGAGAATCAGAATAACTATGGCTACACCTTC
TRBV18	.	TRBJ1-1	.	CASSPGSGNTEAFF	TGTGCCAGCTCACCCGGTAGCGGTAACACTGAAGCTTTCTTT
TRBV10-2	.	TRBJ2-1	.	CASSEWRGNEQFF	TGCGCCAGCAGTGAATGGCGGGGCAATGAGCAGTTCTTC
TRBV9	.	TRBJ1-3	.	CASSTRLAGNTIYF	TGTGCCAGCAGCACCCGGTTGGCTGGAAACACCATATATTTT
TRBV20-1	TRBD2	TRBJ2-7	.	CSASAPGGRYEQYF	TGCAGTGCTAGTGCCCCGGGAGGAAGGTACGAGCAGTACTTC
TRBV3-1/TRBV3-2	.	TRBJ1-4	.	CASSPGATNEKLFF	TGTGCCAGCAGCCCAGGGGCAACTAATGAAAAACTGTTTTTT
TRBV6-6	.	TRBJ2-3	.	CAVGEGGGTDTQYF	TGTGCCGTCGGAGAGGGCGGCGGCACAGATACGCAGTATTTT
TRBV12-5	.	TRBJ2-7	.	CASGLGDSSYEQYF	TGTGCTAGTGGTTTGGGCGACAGCTCCTACGAGCAGTACTTC
TRBV7-9	TRBD2	TRBJ2-3	.	CASSPAGSPAWF	TGTGCCAGCAGTCCAGCGGGGTCCCCGGCGTGGTTT
TRBV5-1	.	TRBJ2-3	.	CASSLYSTDTQYF	TGCGCCAGCAGCTTGTATAGCACAGATACGCAGTATTTT
TRBV12-5	.	TRBJ2-7	.	CASAEGAGPYEQYF	TGTGCTAGTGCCGAGGGCGCAGGCCCCTACGAGCAGTACTTC
TRBV19	.	TRBJ2-6	.	CASSTPRTTSSGANVLTF	TGTGCCAGTAGTACTCCTAGAACGACCAGCTCTGGGGCCAACGTCCTGACTTTC
TRBV29-1	TRBD1	TRBJ2-1	.	CSVDGDRRLGEQFF	TGCAGCGTTGATGGGGACAGGAGGCTGGGTGAGCAGTTCTTC
TRBV5-5	.	TRBJ1-2	.	CASSPQHAATNYGYTF	TGTGCCAGCAGCCCGCAGCACGCGGCGACTAACTATGGCTACACCTTC
TRBV2	.	TRBJ2-2	.	CATMLGPNTGELFF	TGTGCCACTATGTTGGGGCCGAACACCGGGGAGCTGTTTTTT
TRBV19	.	TRBJ1-2	.	CASRDSRGNYGYTF	TGTGCCAGTAGAGATTCCCGAGGGAACTATGGCTACACCTTC
TRBV29-1	.	TRBJ1-1	.	CSVEEGGTEAFF	TGCAGCGTTGAAGAAGGGGGCACTGAAGCTTTCTTT
TRBV14	TRBD1	TRBJ2-3	.	CASSQGTGSSTDTQYF	TGTGCCAGCAGCCAAGGGACAGGGTCTAGCACAGATACGCAGTATTTT
TRBV27	.	TRBJ2-5	.	CASSLTGPFGETQYF	TGTGCCAGCAGTCTAACAGGGCCTTTTGGGGAGACCCAGTACTTC
TRBV25-1	.	TRBJ1-2	.	CASSPGGGVWDHYGYTF	TGTGCCAGCAGCCCCGGGGGAGGGGTTTGGGATCACTATGGCTACACCTTC
TRBV6-6	TRBD1	TRBJ2-7	.	CASSYPDRDEQYF	TGTGCCAGCAGTTACCCGGACAGGGACGAGCAGTACTTC
TRBV4-2	.	TRBJ1-2	.	CASSQDFAGTRVVYGYTF	TGTGCCAGCAGCCAAGACTTCGCGGGGACCCGTGTAGTCTATGGCTACACCTTC
TRBV15	.	TRBJ1-2	.	CATSRDGSGGLDGYTF	TGTGCCACCAGCAGAGACGGTAGCGGGGGCCTGGATGGCTACACCTTC